This TCR beta chain was observed in a study of cytomegalovirus exposure and HLA in healthy donors. Study results and limitations: In a later analysis, compared with equally common non-associated chains, HLA-associated beta chains were more expanded. A highly shared variant cluster was judged a likely technical artifact. Presence/absence analyses assumed roughly uniform sequencing depth across donors.

It was with 60 Vbeta and 13 Jbeta primers that the PCR ran. Sequencing was performed with immunoSEQ multiplex PCR; in TCRdb, only in-frame clones are kept and a portion is missing. The repertoire holds around 150,000 clones, with around 77% as singletons. A word on this clone: The antigen remains unidentified.

Per germline, CDR1 SGHTA and CDR2 FQGNSA. The CDR3 sequence is 14 residues long. The ends were cut back, 2 bases at V and 9 bases at J, with 11 bases in the middle. Sequencing was done on a sample of PBMCs. V is TRBV7-2 and J is TRBJ1-6, with D uncertain. The receptor comes from a woman aged 50 to 65 in good health and CMV-seronegative. The CDR3 region has the DNA TGTGCCAGCAGCTTAAGCGGGCAGAGTTCACCCCTCCACTTT. Its translation: CASSLSGQSSPLHF.